This TCR beta chain was retrieved from a study of naive and memory T cell subsets. General observations from the study: Gini index rose across naive, CM, EM and EMRA in CD4 and CD8.

CD8 T cells were positively selected from what remained after CD4 positive selection. The beta constant-region primer was an equimolar mix of two oligonucleotides covering TRBC1 and TRBC2. The ligated cDNA underwent four PCR rounds using SP2 and nested alpha and beta constant-region primers. Ligation attached a single-stranded oligonucleotide with a 12-nucleotide UMI and the SP2 primer to the cDNA 3' end. TCRdb reprocessed the UMI-ligation and nested PCR reads via MiXCR and lists one record per CDR3 protein. The table lists 130,000 or so distinct CDR3 sequences, 36% of them singletons. In its sample, this clonotype was seen many times. Its antigen is currently unknown. This clonotype originated in a human donor in good health. The source material was central memory CD4+ T cells from blood.

The CDR3 DNA is TGTGCCAGCAGCTTAGATACGGGCCATGAGCAGTTCTTC. Translating gives CASSLDTGHEQFF. The chain recombines TRBV7-9 with TRBJ2-1; D gene ambiguous. Looked up from germline, CDR1 is SEHNR and CDR2 is FQNEAQ (reference sequence). The CDR3 is made up of 13 amino acids. Between the trimmed V and J ends, which lost 1 base and 8 bases, there was a span of 9 bases.